This TCR beta chain was identified in a study of T cell clones after liver transplantation. Study at large: A pre-transplant mixed lymphocyte reaction with TCRbeta sequencing defined graft-donor-reactive clones followed in post-transplant blood. Pre-transplant mixed lymphocyte reactions yielded third-party-reactive TCRbeta sequences as comparators for graft-donor-reactive sequences. Until 12-24 months post-transplant, subjects got standard immunosuppression and no induction.

The CDR3 spans 15 residues. The V end lost 1 base, the J end lost 3 bases, and 13 bases lay between the germline ends. CDR1 is SGHVS and CDR2 is FQNEAQ in the germline V gene. This table comes from immunoSEQ multiplex PCR, and its TCRdb copy is limited to in-frame clones, with some not included. This sample has over 14,000 clones, with roughly 84% found just once. This sequence originates from a human patient who received a liver transplant. Some T cells may be provided by the graft donor. The gene calls are TRBV7-8 and TRBJ2-7; TRBD2 is a possible D gene (6 bases). The specimen was CD8+ T cells from blood, collected approximately 43 months after liver transplant. The chain's CDR3 is CASSLEGISGYEQYF. The DNA of the CDR3 is TGTGCCAGCAGCTTAGAAGGAATTAGCGGCTACGAGCAGTACTTC.